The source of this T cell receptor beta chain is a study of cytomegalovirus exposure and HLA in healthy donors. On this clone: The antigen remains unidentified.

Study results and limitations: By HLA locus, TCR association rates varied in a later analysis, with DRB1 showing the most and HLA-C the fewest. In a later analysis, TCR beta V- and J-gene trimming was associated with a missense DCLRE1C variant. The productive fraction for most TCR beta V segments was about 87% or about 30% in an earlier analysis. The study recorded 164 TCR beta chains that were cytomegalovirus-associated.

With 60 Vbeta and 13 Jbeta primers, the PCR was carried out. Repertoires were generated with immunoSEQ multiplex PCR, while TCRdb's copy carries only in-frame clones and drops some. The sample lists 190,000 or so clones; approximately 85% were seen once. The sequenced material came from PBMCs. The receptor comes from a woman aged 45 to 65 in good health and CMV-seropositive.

DNA of the CDR3: TGCAGCGTTGGTGCTCTCAAGCCTCTTGCGGGGGCGCAGTATTTT. Its protein product is CSVGALKPLAGAQYF. The chain joins TRBV29-1 to TRBJ2-3; 7 bases are shared with TRBD2. Unmatched junction bases numbered 17, after V lost 4 bases and J lost 10 bases. CDR1 and CDR2 from the germline V gene are SQVTM and ANQGSEA. The CDR3 is made up of 15 amino acids.